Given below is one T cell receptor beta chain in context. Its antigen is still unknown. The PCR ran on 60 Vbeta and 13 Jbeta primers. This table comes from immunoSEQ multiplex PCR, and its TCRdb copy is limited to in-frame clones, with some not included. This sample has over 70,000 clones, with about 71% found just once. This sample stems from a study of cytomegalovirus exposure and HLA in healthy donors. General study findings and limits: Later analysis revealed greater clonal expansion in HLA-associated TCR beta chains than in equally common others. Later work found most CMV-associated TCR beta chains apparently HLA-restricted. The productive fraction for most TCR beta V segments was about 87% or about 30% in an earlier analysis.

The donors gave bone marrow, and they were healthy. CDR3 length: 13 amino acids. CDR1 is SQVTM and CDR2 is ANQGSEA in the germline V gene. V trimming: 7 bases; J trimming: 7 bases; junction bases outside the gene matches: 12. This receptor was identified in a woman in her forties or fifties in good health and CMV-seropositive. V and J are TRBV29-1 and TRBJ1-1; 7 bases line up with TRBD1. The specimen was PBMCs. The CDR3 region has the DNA TGCAGCGGCCATCCTTCGGACAGGATTGAAGCTTTCTTT. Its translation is CSGHPSDRIEAFF.